What follows are 26 T cell receptor beta chains derived from one specimen sequenced in a study of T cell changes during pregnancy in multiple sclerosis. The assay was immunoSEQ multiplex PCR, and TCRdb's table has in-frame clones only and misses some. The table has 70,000 to 90,000 clones, 90% to 95% seen once. Specimen: peripheral blood, collected in the second trimester of pregnancy. The receptors were gathered from a female donor in good health, enrolled as a control in a pregnancy study.

V is TRBV7-2 and J is TRBJ1-1; D remains unclear. V was shortened by 2 bases and J by 0 bases, with 4 bases between the two germline ends. Germline CDR1 reads SGHTA; CDR2 reads FQGNSA. The CDR3 has 13 amino acids. CDR3 bases: TGTGCCAGCAGCTTAAGCTTGAACACTGAAGCTTTCTTT. Amino acid sequence: CASSLSLNTEAFF.

This clone has only a few counts. The junction does not match germline at one end; this may be a read error. In DNA, the CDR3 is TGTGCTAGCAGCAGGGGACACAACACTGAAGCTTTCTTT. Translated, it gives CASSRGHNTEAFF. The V and J genes are TRBV7-7 and TRBJ1-1; D possibly corresponds to TRBD1 (6 bases). Germline CDR1 SSHAT, CDR2 FNYEAQ (reference sequence). The CDR3 loop spans 13 amino acids.

The rearrangement links TRBV18 to TRBJ1-2; D is unclear. The CDR3 covers 14 residues. The ends were cut back, 3 bases at V and 4 bases at J, with 12 bases in the middle. Germline CDR1 and CDR2: KGHSH and LQKENI. CDR3 nucleotide sequence: TGTGCCAGCTCACCTCCGGAGTACATCTATGGCTACACCTTC. Translating gives CASSPPEYIYGYTF.

The DNA for the CDR3 is TGTGCCAGCAGTCTTGACAGGGGGAACACTGAAGCTTTCTTT. Translating it yields CASSLDRGNTEAFF. The V gene is TRBV28, the J gene TRBJ1-1; 8 bases line up with TRBD1. Unmatched junction bases numbered 3, after V lost 5 bases and J lost 1 base. The CDR3 totals 14 residues. Germline CDR1 MDHEN, CDR2 SYDVKM.

The V and J genes are TRBV30 and TRBJ1-1; the D is unclear. This CDR3 has 12 residues. CDR1 and CDR2 (germline): GTSNPN, SVGIG (reference sequence). With 2 bases removed from V and 3 bases from J, the gap between germline ends came to 7 bases. This chain's CDR3 is CAWSSTYTEAFF. The CDR3 region has the DNA TGTGCCTGGAGTTCGACTTACACTGAAGCTTTCTTT.

This clone was seen once. The CDR3 bases are TGTGCCAGTAGTTTGTACGAGACTAGCGATACGGATACGCAGTATTTT. Protein product: CASSLYETSDTDTQYF. The chain combines TRBV19 with TRBJ2-3; TRBD2 matches at 8 bases. CDR1 and CDR2 (germline): LNHDA, SQIVND (reference sequence). The V and J ends lost 5 bases and 6 bases, in that order; junction bases with no gene match: 13. This CDR3 is built from 16 residues.

The J gene is TRBJ2-7, the V gene TRBV4-3; D perhaps matches TRBD2 (6 bases). Trimming left V 0 bases short and J 1 base short, with 10 bases between. The CDR3 sequence is 15 residues long. Germline V gene lookup returns CDR1 LGHNA and CDR2 YSLEER. CDR3 bases: TGCGCCAGCAGCCAAGATCGGGCGGGGTCCTACGAGCAGTACTTC. This gives the protein CASSQDRAGSYEQYF.

This chain joins TRBV7-9 and TRBJ2-7, with a tentative D call TRBD1 (6 bases). Germline CDR1 and CDR2: SEHNR and FQNEAQ (reference sequence). Trimming took 1 base from V and 0 from J, leaving 7 bases between them. The CDR3 spans 14 residues. CDR3 sequence: CASSLEGGSYEQYF. CDR3 DNA: TGTGCCAGCAGCTTAGAAGGGGGCTCCTACGAGCAGTACTTC.

This clone was found once. The chain links TRBV6-5 to TRBJ1-2, with D possibly TRBD1 on 5 matching bases. Trimming cost V 5 bases and J 8 bases, with 15 bases left between them. Germline V gives CDR1 MNHEY, CDR2 SVGAGI. The CDR3 covers 13 residues. The CDR3 protein is CASSPGGESGYTF. DNA of the CDR3: TGTGCCAGCAGTCCCGGGGGGGAGTCAGGCTACACCTTC.

The chain uses TRBV19 and TRBJ1-6; 9 bases agree with TRBD1. Germline V lookup: CDR1 LNHDA, CDR2 SQIVND (reference sequence). The CDR3 length is 14 residues. The trim removed 6 bases at V and 10 bases at J, leaving 7 bases unmatched. For the CDR3, the DNA is TGTGCCAGTAGGGGACAGGGAATACAATCACCCCTCCACTTT. This sequence encodes CASRGQGIQSPLHF.

This clone was seen only once. The CDR3 DNA reads TGTGCCATCACCTTTGACAGGACGAACACTGAAGCTTTCTTT. It specifies CAITFDRTNTEAFF. The rearrangement uses TRBV10-3 and TRBJ1-1; D perhaps matches TRBD1 (6 bases). Germline V gene data show CDR1 as ENHRY and CDR2 as SYGVKD. This CDR3 comprises 14 residues. Trimming took off 7 bases at V and 1 base at J, with 13 bases between the two ends.

This chain joins TRBV5-6 and TRBJ2-5; 7 positions match TRBD1. The DNA end favors TRBJ2-7, so the J call may be wrong. The length of the CDR3 is 16 residues. In germline, CDR1 is SGHDT, CDR2 YYEEEE. The CDR3 DNA sequence: TGTGCCAGCAGCAACCGACAGGGTCTAACCGCCTACGAGCAGTACTTC. Translation: CASSNRQGLTAYEQYF.

This clone was detected once. The chain carries TRBV27 and TRBJ1-1; D is possibly TRBD1 (5 bases). Trimming took 4 bases from V and 2 from J, leaving 20 bases between them. Germline V gives CDR1 MNHEY, CDR2 SMNVEV (reference sequence). The CDR3 totals 17 residues. The CDR3 protein is CASSSFHQRGSNTEAFF. The CDR3 DNA is TGTGCCAGCAGTTCCTTCCATCAAAGGGGCAGCAACACTGAAGCTTTCTTT.

This chain joins TRBV27 and TRBJ1-2; TRBD1 is a possible D gene (6 bases). V dropped 0 bases and J dropped 0 bases, with 8 bases sitting between them. The V gene's germline CDR1 is MNHEY and CDR2 SMNVEV (reference sequence). This CDR3 contains 15 residues. The CDR3 reads CASSLSRGANYGYTF. The CDR3 DNA reads as TGTGCCAGCAGTTTATCCAGGGGAGCTAACTATGGCTACACCTTC.

CDR3 region: CATSGLAGVTDTQYF. The CDR3 DNA is TGTGCCACCAGCGGACTAGCGGGGGTCACAGATACGCAGTATTTT. The chain is built from TRBV15 and TRBJ2-3; TRBD2 agrees at 13 bases. The CDR3 is 15 residues long. The germline CDR1 and CDR2 sequences are LNHNV and YYDKDF (reference sequence). V shed 5 bases and J 2 bases; nucleotides not matched to a gene: 1.

As for this clone: Other DNA sequences in this specimen translate into the identical CDR3. The chain couples TRBV27 to TRBJ2-7, with D unresolved. The CDR3 contains 12 residues. CDR1 MNHEY and CDR2 SMNVEV come from the germline V gene (reference sequence). Trimming took off 5 bases at V and 3 bases at J, with 8 bases between the two ends. CDR3 DNA: TGTGCCAGCAGTCTCCCAGGCTACGAGCAGTACTTC. It is translated as CASSLPGYEQYF.

The chain links TRBV19 to TRBJ1-5, with TRBD1 matching over 9 bases. Germline trimming cut 6 bases from V and 1 base from J; bases unmatched to any gene: 4. Germline V gives CDR1 LNHDA, CDR2 SQIVND (reference sequence). The CDR3 spans 15 residues. The CDR3 sequence is CASRRTGVSNQPQHF. The DNA of the CDR3 is TGTGCCAGTAGGAGGACAGGGGTAAGCAATCAGCCCCAGCATTTT.

This chain links TRBV13 with TRBJ1-2, with 7 bases matching TRBD1. Per germline, CDR1 PRHDT and CDR2 FYEKMQ (reference sequence). CDR3 length: 17 amino acids. The J segment lost 4 bases and the V segment lost 7 bases, leaving 18 bases of the junction unmatched. This CDR3 reads CASTGSTPGTDPYGYTF. For the CDR3, the DNA is TGTGCCAGCACCGGTTCCACTCCCGGGACAGACCCCTATGGCTACACCTTC.

This clone was counted a single time. The chain carries TRBV9 and TRBJ1-5, with D unclear. The germline V and J ends were trimmed by 4 bases and 4 bases, with 12 bases remaining between them. The CDR3 is 14 amino acids. Looked up from germline, CDR1 is SGDLS and CDR2 is YYNGEE. The CDR3 reads CASSPGNNNQPQHF. Here the CDR3 DNA reads TGTGCCAGCAGCCCCGGGAACAATAATCAGCCCCAGCATTTT.

The V gene is TRBV19, the J gene TRBJ1-4; TRBD1 aligns across 9 bases. J was trimmed by 7 bases and V by 5 bases; bases with no gene match: 14. CDR1 and CDR2 from the germline V gene are LNHDA and SQIVND (reference sequence). CDR3 length equals 17 residues. The CDR3 sequence: CASSYMNRGRGGEKLFF. The CDR3 DNA reads as TGTGCCAGTAGTTACATGAACAGGGGGCGAGGAGGTGAAAAACTGTTTTTT.

The chain combines TRBV11-3 with TRBJ2-3; 13 bases agree with TRBD2. Trimming took 5 bases from V and 0 from J; bases not matched to a gene: 8. The CDR3 is 18 residues long. Germline CDR1 reads SGHNT; CDR2 reads YENEEA. Here the CDR3 DNA reads TGTGCCAGCAGCCCCCGATCGACTAGCGGGGGGAGCACAGATACGCAGTATTTT. Translating gives CASSPRSTSGGSTDTQYF.

The V and J genes are TRBV20-1 and TRBJ2-5; 9 nucleotides align to TRBD2. Per germline, CDR1 DFQATT and CDR2 SNEGSKA (reference sequence). This CDR3 contains 11 residues. CDR3 DNA sequence: TGCAGACCCAGCGGGGGGGAGACCCAGTACTTC. Translated, it gives CRPSGGETQYF.

In DNA, the CDR3 is TGTGCCAGCAGTACCCCGTACAGGAAAAAAAACGAGCAGTACTTC. It is translated as CASSTPYRKKNEQYF. The chain is built from TRBV28 and TRBJ2-7; tentatively, D is TRBD1 (5 bases). Germline CDR1 MDHEN, CDR2 SYDVKM. Trimming stripped 5 bases from V and 5 bases from J, with 19 bases between. The length of the CDR3 is 15 residues.

The chain joins TRBV11-1 to TRBJ2-2; 7 bases are shared with TRBD1. Germline V gene data show CDR1 as SGHAT and CDR2 as FQDESV (reference sequence). The CDR3 covers 16 residues. V lost 5 bases, J lost 1 base, and 7 bases stayed unmatched. Written as DNA, the CDR3 is TGTGCCAGCAGCGTCAGGGGGAGACAGAACACCGGGGAGCTGTTTTTT. This codes for CASSVRGRQNTGELFF. The full variable domain, completed using reference TRBV11-1 and TRBJ2-2, is EAEVAQSPRYKITEKSQAVAFWCDPISGHATLYWYRQILGQGPELLVQFQDESVVDDSQLPKDRFSAERLKGVDSTLKIQPAELGDSAMYLCASSVRGRQNTGELFFGEGSRLTVL.

This clone has just a few counts. The chain couples TRBV10-3 to TRBJ1-2, with a possible D match to TRBD1 (6 bases). The CDR3 extends over 11 amino acids. Trimming pared 2 bases from V and 8 bases from J, leaving 6 bases between. Germline CDR1 ENHRY, CDR2 SYGVKD. CDR3 nucleotides: TGTGCCATCAGTGAGGGGGGCGGCTACACCTTC. This encodes CAISEGGGYTF.

The J gene is TRBJ2-3, the V gene TRBV7-9, with 8 bases matching TRBD2. V was clipped by 2 bases and J by 5 bases; unmatched bases: 12. Per germline, CDR1 SEHNR and CDR2 FQNEAQ (reference sequence). The CDR3 extends over 17 amino acids. The CDR3 is CASSLLGPSGFKDTQYF. The CDR3 DNA is TGTGCCAGCAGCTTATTGGGGCCTAGCGGGTTTAAAGATACGCAGTATTTT.